This T cell receptor (beta chain) derives from a study of vaccination and CD4 T cells after COVID-19. Germline CDR1 reads KGHDR; CDR2 reads SFDVKD. Trimming shortened V by 6 bases and J by 2 bases, and 10 bases separated the two germline ends. The CDR3 runs 14 residues. On this clonotype itself: Its specificity is not known.

Treatment noted: approximately 9-day PBMC culture with coronavirus spike peptide pools or control peptides (ViraFEST assay). Sequenced with the Oncomine TCR Beta short-read assay was DNA taken from cultured CD4+ T cells. One entry per CDR3 protein, called by TCRdb with MiXCR from the PCR reads. The repertoire holds around 16,000 distinct CDR3 sequences, with approximately 50% as singletons. This TCR was recovered from a human donor who had recovered from COVID-19. The chain combines TRBV24-1 with TRBJ1-5; a possible D gene is TRBD1 (5 bases). The specimen was CD4+ T cells from blood, cultured in vitro, collected before SARS-CoV-2 vaccination. CDR3: CATSTGGGNQPQHF. Here the CDR3 DNA reads TGTGCCACCAGTACAGGCGGTGGCAATCAGCCCCAGCATTTT.